Following are 7 T cell receptor beta chains from one sample sequenced in a study of T cell responses to AZD1222 COVID-19 vaccine. Generated by immunoSEQ multiplex PCR, the TCRdb table keeps only in-frame clones and is missing some. The sample holds 70,000 or so clones, around 83% seen once. The source was peripheral blood, collected on day 0 of AZD1222 vaccination. The receptor source for this set is an adult in good health.

This rearrangement joins TRBV9 to TRBJ2-7, with 7 bases identical to TRBD1. With V trimmed by 0 bases and J by 4 bases, 4 bases remained unmatched. The germline V gene has CDR1 SGDLS and CDR2 YYNGEE. The CDR3 sequence is 14 residues long. The CDR3 region has the DNA TGTGCCAGCAGCGTAGGCCAGGGGGTATACGAGCAGTACTTC. Its protein product is CASSVGQGVYEQYF.

The rearrangement links TRBV6-5 to TRBJ2-2, with 8 bases identical to TRBD1. Germline V gene sequence: CDR1 MNHEY, CDR2 SVGAGI. There are 12 residues in the CDR3. The ends lost 6 bases at V and 6 bases at J; junction bases unmatched: 0. The CDR3 spells CASRQGAGELFF. The CDR3 DNA follows: TGTGCCAGCAGACAGGGGGCCGGGGAGCTGTTTTTT.

This clone was counted at least ten times. V gene TRBV4-1 combines with J gene TRBJ2-2; D is unresolved. The CDR3 runs 17 residues. V was trimmed by 1 base and J by 6 bases, leaving 18 bases between them. Germline loops: CDR1 MGHRA, CDR2 YSYEKL. This CDR3 is CASSQVDLFSNSGELFF. DNA of the CDR3: TGCGCCAGCAGCCAAGTGGATTTATTTTCGAATTCCGGGGAGCTGTTTTTT.

This clone was observed a few times. The V call is TRBV21-1, the J call TRBJ2-1; TRBD2, the table's D call, was not compared with the DNA. TRBV21-1 is reported as a pseudogene. This CDR3 comprises 14 residues. CDR3 sequence: CASSKGLAYNEQFF. The CDR3 nucleotides read TGTGCCAGCAGCAAGGGGCTAGCGTACAATGAGCAGTTCTTC.

This sequence joins TRBV19 and TRBJ1-1; tentatively, D is TRBD1 (5 bases). With 3 bases removed from V and 0 bases from J, the gap between germline ends came to 11 bases. Germline V lookup: CDR1 LNHDA, CDR2 SQIVND (reference sequence). The CDR3 extends over 15 amino acids. CDR3 DNA sequence: TGTGCCAGTAGTATGCGTCGGGACCTGAACACTGAAGCTTTCTTT. Residues: CASSMRRDLNTEAFF. Variable domain in full (rest from reference TRBV19 and TRBJ1-1): DGGITQSPKYLFRKEGQNVTLSCEQNLNHDAMYWYRQDPGQGLRLIYYSQIVNDFQKGDIAEGYSVSREKKESFPLTVTSAQKNPTAFYLCASSMRRDLNTEAFFGQGTRLTVV.

This clone was recorded only once. The V gene is TRBV2, the J gene TRBJ2-3; D remains unclear. V was cut by 8 bases and J by 2 bases, with 14 bases left in between. The length of the CDR3 is 14 residues. Germline V gives CDR1 SNHLY, CDR2 FYNNEI. In DNA, the CDR3 is TGTGCCAGCTTTCGTGGGATCCCCACAGATACGCAGTATTTT. Protein product: CASFRGIPTDTQYF.

The chain recombines TRBV11-2 with TRBJ2-5; the D gene is possibly TRBD2 (6 bases). The V end was cut by 5 bases, the J end by 5 bases, with 18 bases between. The CDR3 is 15 amino acids. CDR1 and CDR2 from the germline V gene are SGHAT and FQNNGV. The CDR3 nucleotides are TGTGCCAGCAGCCCGGTAATGGGGGGTGCTGAGACCCAGTACTTC. Its translation: CASSPVMGGAETQYF. The entire variable domain, with the rest obtained from reference TRBV11-2 and TRBJ2-5, is as follows: EAGVAQSPRYKIIEKRQSVAFWCNPISGHATLYWYQQILGQGPKLLIQFQNNGVVDDSQLPKDRFSAERLKGVDSTLKIQPAKLEDSAVYLCASSPVMGGAETQYFGPGTRLLVL.